The rows below give T cell receptor beta chains drawn from one sample of a study of shared T cell receptors in the human thymus. The table came from immunoSEQ multiplex PCR; TCRdb's copy has only in-frame clones and leaves some out. The sample comprises about 400,000 clones, more than 85% of which are singletons, and around 0.018% rests with the top ten. What was sequenced was thymocytes. These receptors were collected from a human donor. CDR3s include the opening cysteine and the closing phenylalanine or tryptophan. D genes are given only for firm matches. Clone size is shown for a subset of rows, as once, few, many or a class of expanded clone.

NA TRBJ2-2 TRBV5-4 NA CASPGKGGELFF TGTGCCAGCCCTGGTAAAGGCGGGGAGCTGTTTTTT
NA TRBJ2-7 TRBV27 TRBD1 CASSPTGGLYEQYF TGTGCCAGCAGTCCGACAGGGGGGCTATACGAGCAGTACTTC
NA TRBJ2-5 TRBV5-1 TRBD2 CASSLWVAGVEETQYF TGCGCCAGCAGCTTATGGGTCGCGGGAGTAGAAGAGACCCAGTACTTC
NA TRBJ1-1 TRBV5-6 NA CASSSLRRDRDTEAFF TGTGCCAGCAGCTCCCTTAGAAGGGATCGGGACACTGAAGCTTTCTTT
NA TRBJ2-7 TRBV12-2 NA CASRFLAGGPKSYEQYF TGTGCAAGTCGCTTTCTAGCGGGAGGCCCAAAGTCCTACGAGCAGTACTTC
NA TRBJ2-7 TRBV2 NA CASVRDTEQYF TGTGCCAGCGTCCGGGACACGGAGCAGTACTTC
once TRBJ2-3 TRBV5-1 NA CASRLWAVTSTDTQYF TGCGCCAGCAGGCTGTGGGCTGTTACTAGCACAGATACGCAGTATTTT
NA TRBJ1-5 TRBV7-2 NA CASSCRDGRNSNQPQHF TGTGCCAGCAGCTGCCGGGACGGTAGAAATAGCAATCAGCCCCAGCATTTT
NA TRBJ2-1 TRBV27 TRBD2 CASSFEGREGGNNEQFF TGTGCCAGCAGTTTTGAAGGACGGGAGGGGGGTAACAATGAGCAGTTCTTC
NA TRBJ2-3 TRBV27 NA CASSFGWDKTSTDTQYF TGTGCCAGCAGTTTCGGTTGGGACAAGACTAGCACAGATACGCAGTATTTT
NA TRBJ2-5 TRBV20-1 NA CSARGETQYF TGCAGTGCTAGAGGAGAGACCCAGTACTTC
NA TRBJ2-5 TRBV9 TRBD2 CASSVGLAGASETQYF TGTGCCAGCAGCGTAGGACTAGCGGGAGCAAGTGAGACCCAGTACTTC
NA TRBJ1-2 TRBV11-2 NA CASSQDTRSNYGYTF TGTGCCAGCAGCCAGGACACCCGATCTAACTATGGCTACACCTTC
NA TRBJ2-2 TRBV14 NA CASSQRFKGLGVPPAELFF TGTGCCAGCAGCCAACGGTTTAAAGGGTTAGGGGTCCCCCCCGCGGAGCTGTTTTTT
NA TRBJ1-4 TRBV9 NA CASSPATTNEKLFF TGTGCCAGCAGCCCTGCCACCACTAATGAAAAACTGTTTTTT
NA TRBJ1-1 TRBV6-4 TRBD1 CASSEKTGGNTEAFF TGTGCCAGCAGTGAAAAAACAGGGGGGAACACTGAAGCTTTCTTT
NA TRBJ2-3 TRBV7-4 NA CASSSKLGSLSTDTQYF TGTGCCAGCAGCTCAAAGTTGGGGAGCCTCAGCACAGATACGCAGTATTTT
NA TRBJ2-1 TRBV6-5 TRBD1 CASSPGTGTYNEQFF TGTGCCAGCAGTCCCGGGACAGGGACCTACAATGAGCAGTTCTTC
NA TRBJ2-7 TRBV5-1 NA CASSLVGYEQYF TGCGCCAGCAGCTTGGTTGGCTACGAGCAGTACTTC
NA TRBJ2-3 TRBV30 NA CAWSHPSFDTQYF TGTGCCTGGAGCCACCCAAGTTTCGATACGCAGTATTTT
NA TRBJ2-7 TRBV27 TRBD2 CASRRTSGRYEQYF TGTGCCAGCAGACGGACTAGCGGGAGGTACGAGCAGTACTTC
NA TRBJ2-7 TRBV28 TRBD1 CASSLATRGTYEQYF TGTGCCAGCAGTTTAGCTACCAGGGGGACCTACGAGCAGTACTTC
NA TRBJ2-1 TRBV5-1 NA CASSLTGTAYNEQFF TGCGCCAGCAGCCTGACCGGGACTGCCTACAATGAGCAGTTCTTC
NA TRBJ1-1 TRBV2 NA CASSERINRDTEAFF TGTGCCAGCAGTGAAAGGATTAACCGGGACACTGAAGCTTTCTTT
NA TRBJ2-7 TRBV28 TRBD1 CASSLSYGTAFYEQYF TGTGCCAGCAGTTTATCCTACGGGACAGCCTTTTACGAGCAGTACTTC
NA TRBJ2-5 TRBV7-9 TRBD1 CASSLEESRGLLETQYF TGTGCCAGCAGCTTAGAGGAGAGCAGGGGGCTTCTAGAGACCCAGTACTTC
NA TRBJ2-3 TRBV7-9 NA CASSCYRVSSTDTQYF TGTGCCAGCAGCTGTTACAGGGTATCTAGCACAGATACGCAGTATTTT
NA TRBJ2-6 TRBV7-2 NA CASSLRKRVAGANVLTF TGTGCCAGCAGCTTAAGGAAGAGAGTTGCTGGGGCCAACGTCCTGACTTTC
once TRBJ1-3 TRBV28 NA CASSGDRNSGNTIYF TGTGCCAGCAGTGGCGACAGAAACTCTGGAAACACCATATATTTT
NA TRBJ2-5 TRBV25-1 NA CASEQREETQYF TGTGCCAGCGAGCAACGGGAAGAGACCCAGTACTTC
once TRBJ1-3 TRBV5-1 NA CASSLEITSSGNTIYF TGCGCCAGCAGCTTGGAAATCACCAGCTCTGGAAACACCATATATTTT
few TRBJ1-5 TRBV4-2 NA CASSQDPGHQPQHF TGTGCCAGCAGCCAAGATCCAGGCCATCAGCCCCAGCATTTT
NA TRBJ2-3 TRBV5-4 TRBD1 CASSFGTVSTDTQYF TGTGCCAGCAGCTTCGGGACAGTGAGCACAGATACGCAGTATTTT
NA TRBJ2-7 TRBV27 TRBD2 CASSRRECPPYEQYF TGTGCCAGCAGTCGGCGGGAGTGCCCCCCCTACGAGCAGTACTTC
NA TRBJ2-3 TRBV15 TRBD2 CATSRPSRGSGSSSTDTQYF TGTGCCACCAGCAGACCGTCCAGGGGTAGCGGGAGTTCTAGCACAGATACGCAGTATTTT
NA TRBJ2-3 TRBV6-4 TRBD2 CASSDSPSGVSTDTQYF TGTGCCAGCAGTGACTCTCCTAGCGGGGTTAGCACAGATACGCAGTATTTT
NA TRBJ1-2 TRBV14 NA CASSQTDRDGYTF TGTGCCAGCAGCCAAACGGACAGAGATGGCTACACCTTC
NA TRBJ2-1 TRBV6-5 TRBD1 CASSFSTGGYNEQFF TGTGCCAGCAGTTTCTCGACAGGGGGCTACAATGAGCAGTTCTTC
NA TRBJ2-7 TRBV7-2 TRBD2 CASSLESTSGGPYEQYF TGTGCCAGCAGCTTAGAGAGTACTAGCGGGGGACCCTACGAGCAGTACTTC
NA TRBJ2-7 TRBV20-1 NA CSAGSYYEQYF TGCAGTGCTGGGAGTTACTACGAGCAGTACTTC
NA TRBJ2-6 TRBV7-6 NA CASSLPGDSRCSGANVLTF TGTGCCAGCAGCCTCCCGGGGGACAGTCGGTGCTCTGGGGCCAACGTCCTGACTTTC
NA TRBJ2-2 TRBV27 TRBD1 CASSPGTGWHTGELFF TGTGCCAGCAGTCCCGGGACAGGGTGGCACACCGGGGAGCTGTTTTTT
NA TRBJ1-2 TRBV5-1 NA CASSYLKPGRRRSGYTF TGCGCCAGCAGCTACCTCAAACCGGGACGCAGGAGGTCTGGCTACACCTTC
NA TRBJ2-1 TRBV7-9 NA CASSRPGLQPNEQFF TGTGCCAGCAGCCGCCCGGGACTCCAACCGAATGAGCAGTTCTTC
NA TRBJ2-1 TRBV29-1 TRBD2 CSVGGLALPGGPHNEQFF TGCAGCGTTGGAGGACTAGCGCTCCCCGGAGGCCCCCACAATGAGCAGTTCTTC
once TRBJ2-3 TRBV5-1 TRBD2 CASSCTSGRNTDTQYF TGCGCCAGCAGCTGTACGAGCGGGAGGAACACAGATACGCAGTATTTT
NA TRBJ1-2 TRBV5-8 NA CASSSWDYGYTF TGTGCCAGCAGTTCCTGGGACTATGGCTACACCTTC
NA TRBJ2-3 TRBV7-9 TRBD2 CASSLRREGQDTQYF TGTGCCAGCAGCTTAAGACGGGAGGGCCAAGATACGCAGTATTTT
NA TRBJ2-3 TRBV23-1 TRBD1 CASERQGEDTQYF TGCGCCAGCGAGAGGCAGGGGGAAGATACGCAGTATTTT
NA TRBJ2-7 TRBV6-1 NA CASSEAARLSPYEQYF TGTGCCAGCAGTGAAGCCGCACGACTCTCCCCCTACGAGCAGTACTTC
NA TRBJ2-7 TRBV5-4 TRBD2 CASNLTGLAGTLSEQYF TGTGCCAGCAACCTGACCGGACTAGCGGGCACCCTCTCGGAGCAGTACTTC
NA TRBJ2-7 TRBV6-1 TRBD2 CASRKGLADLYEQYF TGTGCCAGCAGGAAGGGACTAGCGGACCTCTACGAGCAGTACTTC
NA TRBJ1-1 TRBV27 NA CASSSQDVGTEAFF TGTGCCAGCAGCTCACAAGATGTGGGAACTGAAGCTTTCTTT